One and the same sample provided the 15 T cell receptor beta chains below, sequenced in a study of tumor and adjacent non-tumor tissue in lung cancer. The template was RNA from unsorted bulk tissue. TCRbeta libraries were built with three rounds of nested PCR, modified from ARM-PCR. Using its own MiXCR run on the multiplex PCR reads, TCRdb lists one record per CDR3 protein. This table has 78,000 or so distinct CDR3 sequences, approximately 79% appearing once. The sequenced material came from lung tumor tissue. Source of these receptors: a woman in her 50s with non-small cell lung cancer.

Worth noting for this clonotype: The junction departs from germline at one end; a sequencing error may be responsible. V gene TRBV10-3 combines with J gene TRBJ1-5, with TRBD1 matching 8 bases. CDR1 and CDR2 (germline): ENHRY, SYGVKD. The length of the CDR3 is 14 residues. The CDR3 DNA is TGTTCCATCAATGCAGGGGGCGAAAATCAGTCTCAGCATTTT. It is translated as CSINAGGENQSQHF.

Only a few counts were recorded for this clonotype. A single base separates this from a much larger clone, so it may be a read error. This chain joins TRBV30 and TRBJ2-3, with unresolved D. The length of the CDR3 is 13 residues. The germline CDR1 and CDR2 sequences are GTSNPN and SVGIG (reference sequence). The CDR3 DNA sequence: TGTGCCTGGACCGGAGTCTTCACAGATATGCAGTATTTT. Encoded protein: CAWTGVFTDMQYF.

J is TRBJ2-3 and V is TRBV28, with a possible D match to TRBD2 (5 bases). The V gene lost 8 bases and the J gene lost 4 bases, with 19 bases spanning the gap. This CDR3 region has 15 residues. Looked up from germline, CDR1 is MDHEN and CDR2 is SYDVKM. The CDR3 reads CASGPPSGIADTQYF. The CDR3 DNA reads as TGTGCCAGCGGTCCTCCTTCCGGGATCGCAGATACGCAGTATTTT.

This clonotype was detected many times. The chain carries TRBV28 and TRBJ2-4; 12 positions match TRBD2. The J segment lost 0 bases and the V segment lost 5 bases, leaving 14 bases of the junction unmatched. CDR1 MDHEN and CDR2 SYDVKM come from the germline V gene. This CDR3 has 20 residues. CDR3 nucleotide sequence: TGTGCCAGCAGTCTATTTTTTACTAGCGGGAGGCTCCTAGCCAAAAACATTCAGTACTTC. Protein: CASSLFFTSGRLLAKNIQYF.

This sequence joins TRBV20-1 and TRBJ2-7; TRBD1 aligns across 7 bases. The CDR3 consists of 14 residues. Trimming cost V 1 base and J 8 bases; bases outside gene matches: 11. In germline, CDR1 is DFQATT, CDR2 SNEGSKA (reference sequence). For the CDR3, the DNA is TGCAGTGCTAGAGTTTGGACAGGTAGATGGCAGCAGTACTTC. Its translation is CSARVWTGRWQQYF.

This clonotype was counted once. The V call is TRBV14, the J call TRBJ2-3, with 7 bases aligning to TRBD2. The junction had 10 bases not matched to a gene; V was cut back by 4 bases and J by 0 bases. Germline CDR1 and CDR2: SGHDN and FVKESK. This CDR3 is 17 amino acids long. Here the CDR3 DNA reads TGTGCCAGCAGCCGAGATCCAGCGGGGACTAGCACAGATACGCAGTATTTT. Residues: CASSRDPAGTSTDTQYF.

The rearrangement links TRBV20-1 to TRBJ1-6; TRBD1 is a possible D gene (5 bases). The germline CDR1 and CDR2 sequences are DFQATT and SNEGSKA (reference sequence). Trimming took off 4 bases at V and 7 bases at J, with 14 bases between the two ends. This CDR3 has 14 amino acids. CDR3 protein: CSAITQGRNSPLHF. The CDR3 coding sequence is TGCAGTGCTATCACCCAGGGTCGGAATTCACCCCTCCACTTT.

About this clonotype: An end of the junction differs from the germline gene, which may be a read error. The rearrangement links TRBV11-2 to TRBJ2-5; D gene unclear. The germline CDR1 and CDR2 sequences are SGHAT and FQNNGV. The CDR3 is made up of 13 amino acids. The CDR3 spells CASRPTVAETQYF. The CDR3, as DNA: TGTGCCAGCCGCCCGACTGTGGCAGAGACCCAATACTTC.

The chain has TRBV12-3 or TRBV12-4 and TRBJ2-1; D perhaps matches TRBD2 (5 bases). There are 13 residues in the CDR3. The V gene lost 10 bases and the J gene lost 7 bases, with 17 bases spanning the gap. The CDR3 loop reads CAISRLPENEQFF. The CDR3 region has the DNA TGTGCCATCAGCCGACTACCAGAGAATGAGCAGTTCTTC.

About this clonotype: A read error may account for a junction end that differs from germline. CDR3 nucleotides: TGTGCCAGCAGCCATGAACAGGGGGCTGGTTGCGAGAAGTACTTC. Protein product: CASSHEQGAGCEKYF. This rearrangement joins TRBV4-2 to TRBJ2-7; 9 nucleotides align to TRBD1. CDR1 LGHNA and CDR2 YNFKEQ come from the germline V gene. CDR3 length: 15 amino acids.

Points on this clonotype: One end of the junction varies from germline; a read error may be responsible. The V gene is TRBV6-1, the J gene TRBJ2-1, with D possibly being TRBD1 or TRBD2 (5 bases each). CDR1 is MNHNS, CDR2 SASEGT, per germline. The CDR3 loop spans 16 amino acids. The CDR3 sequence: CASSEEWGTSYIEQIF. The CDR3 nucleotides read TGTGCCAGCAGTGAAGAATGGGGGACCTCCTACATTGAGCAGATCTTC.

Comments on this clonotype: At one of its ends the junction is not consistent with the germline gene, which may arise from a read error. The chain combines TRBV29-1 with TRBJ1-1, with D possibly matching TRBD1 (6 bases). The CDR3 has 13 residues. Germline V gives CDR1 SQVTM, CDR2 ANQGSEA. CDR3 loop: CGVSKGWDIEAFF. The CDR3 DNA follows: TGCGGCGTCTCCAAGGGGTGGGACATTGAAGCTTTCTTT.

Comment on this clonotype: A read error may produce the germline difference seen at one junction end. V gene TRBV11-2 combines with J gene TRBJ2-1, with 10 bases lining up with TRBD2. There are 15 residues in the CDR3. Germline-derived CDR1 and CDR2 are SGHAT and FQNNGV. The DNA for the CDR3 is TGCGCCAGCAGCTATATAGCGGGAGGAGACAATGAGCAGTCCTTC. Residues: CASSYIAGGDNEQSF.

A note on this clonotype: One end of the junction is discordant with germline, which a read error may explain. This chain uses TRBV14 with TRBJ2-7; no definite D call. The germline gives CDR1 SGHDN, CDR2 FVKESK. The CDR3 runs 13 residues. The chain's CDR3 is CGSSQGCSYEQYF. CDR3 in DNA: TGTGGCAGCAGCCAAGGATGCTCCTACGAGCAGTACTTC.

With respect to this clonotype: A junction boundary mismatches the germline segment, possibly from a read error. This chain joins TRBV6-5 and TRBJ2-2; 7 bases fit TRBD1. In germline, CDR1 is MNHEY, CDR2 SVGAGI. This CDR3 contains 17 residues. The chain's CDR3 is CASITRLGTENTGELFF. The DNA of the CDR3 is TGTGCCAGCATAACAAGACTGGGGACAGAAAACACTGGGGAGCTGTTTTTT.